The 23 T cell receptor beta chains below were found in one sample sequenced in a study of blood T cell repertoires in COVID-19. The repertoire was sequenced with immunoSEQ multiplex PCR; TCRdb's copy has only in-frame clones and lacks some. The sample yields about 140,000 clones, 65% to 90% seen once. The sample consisted of peripheral blood. The receptor set was obtained from a man in his fifties or sixties with acute or convalescent COVID-19.

V is TRBV2 and J is TRBJ2-1; tentatively, D is TRBD1 (7 bases). Trimming shortened V by 3 bases and J by 10 bases, and 19 bases separated the two germline ends. The germline gives CDR1 SNHLY, CDR2 FYNNEI. This CDR3 has 15 amino acids. In DNA form, the CDR3 reads TGTGCCAGCAGTGATAACAGGGGAGGATATGGGGAGCAGTTCTTC. Its translation: CASSDNRGGYGEQFF.

The V and J genes are TRBV7-3 and TRBJ2-2; D unresolved. V gave up 2 bases and J gave up 0 bases, with 4 bases separating them. The CDR3 is 14 amino acids. Germline CDR1 and CDR2: SGHTA and FQGTGA. The CDR3 protein is CASSLQSNTGELFF. CDR3 coding DNA: TGTGCCAGCAGCTTACAGTCGAACACCGGGGAGCTGTTTTTT.

The genes are TRBV7-2 and TRBJ2-7; TRBD1 might be the D (5 bases). Deletions cut 4 bases from V and 1 base from J, with 11 bases between. Germline V gives CDR1 SGHTA, CDR2 FQGNSA. CDR3 length equals 14 residues. The CDR3 region has the DNA TGTGCCAGCAGCTATCAGGACACGTCCTACGAGCAGTACTTC. Protein product: CASSYQDTSYEQYF. The full variable domain, completed using reference TRBV7-2 and TRBJ2-7, is GAGVSQSPSNKVTEKGKDVELRCDPISGHTALYWYRQSLGQGLEFLIYFQGNSAPDKSGLPSDRFSAERTGGSVSTLTIQRTQQEDSAVYLCASSYQDTSYEQYFGPGTRLTVT.

The chain couples TRBV19 to TRBJ1-4; 10 nucleotides match TRBD1. This CDR3 spans 13 amino acids. Looked up from germline, CDR1 is LNHDA and CDR2 is SQIVND (reference sequence). V lost 7 bases, J lost 8 bases, and 4 bases stayed unmatched. CDR3 nucleotide sequence: TGTGCCAGTACTGGACAGGGGGGCGAAAAACTGTTTTTT. It codes for CASTGQGGEKLFF.

This clone was counted only a few times. The chain couples TRBV7-9 to TRBJ2-1; D remains ambiguous. Germline CDR1 is SEHNR and CDR2 is FQNEAQ (reference sequence). The CDR3 is made up of 15 amino acids. The germline V and J ends were trimmed by 3 bases and 1 base, with 10 bases remaining between them. Here the CDR3 DNA reads TGTGCCAGCAGCTTGGGCCAAAGGTCCTACAATGAGCAGTTCTTC. Translating gives CASSLGQRSYNEQFF.

This chain connects TRBV9 to TRBJ1-3, with TRBD1 identical over 8 bases. Germline V gene data show CDR1 as SGDLS and CDR2 as YYNGEE. This CDR3 spans 17 amino acids. V shed 4 bases and J 4 bases; nucleotides not matched to a gene: 13. The CDR3 is CASSPAFPGGAGNTIYF. CDR3 coding DNA: TGTGCCAGCAGCCCAGCCTTCCCAGGGGGCGCGGGAAACACCATATATTTT.

This clone has a single count. This chain connects TRBV13 to TRBJ2-7; D is unclear. Between the trimmed V and J ends, which lost 2 bases and 0 bases, there was a span of 8 bases. Germline V lookup: CDR1 PRHDT, CDR2 FYEKMQ (reference sequence). There are 14 residues in the CDR3. CDR3 sequence: CASSLSRSSYEQYF. The CDR3 DNA reads TGTGCCAGCAGCTTATCCAGAAGCTCCTACGAGCAGTACTTC.

The chain is built from TRBV3-1 (or the pseudogene TRBV3-2) and TRBJ1-2, with 7 bases matching TRBD1. The V gene's germline CDR1 is LGHDT and CDR2 YNNKEL (reference sequence). The CDR3 consists of 12 residues. V lost 9 bases, J lost 4 bases, and 5 bases stayed unmatched. CDR3 in DNA: TGTGCCAGTGGGGACAGTCTCTATGGCTACACCTTC. Its translation: CASGDSLYGYTF.

The V and J genes are TRBV5-1 and TRBJ1-5, with TRBD1 identical over 8 bases. V lost 2 bases, J lost 5 bases, and 6 bases stayed unmatched. The CDR3 consists of 15 residues. Germline V gives CDR1 SGHRS, CDR2 YFSETQ. The CDR3 bases are TGCGCCAGCAGCTTAACGACAGGGGTTTATCAGCCCCAGCATTTT. Protein: CASSLTTGVYQPQHF.

The CDR3: CSVEVWSRERGPQITQYF. The DNA for the CDR3 is TGCAGCGTTGAAGTTTGGTCCCGGGAGCGGGGGCCACAGATAACGCAGTATTTT. The chain combines TRBV29-1 with TRBJ2-3; 8 nucleotides line up with TRBD2. The J segment lost 9 bases and the V segment lost 1 base, leaving 21 bases of the junction unmatched. Germline CDR1 and CDR2: SQVTM and ANQGSEA. The CDR3 consists of 18 residues.

V gene TRBV5-1 combines with J gene TRBJ2-7, with TRBD2 matching over 13 bases. The CDR3 contains 16 residues. The V segment lost 4 bases and the J segment 6 bases; nucleotides outside the gene matches: 10. The germline gives CDR1 SGHRS, CDR2 YFSETQ. CDR3: CASSHGTSGRALEQYF. Here the CDR3 DNA reads TGCGCCAGCAGCCACGGTACTAGCGGGAGGGCCCTCGAGCAGTACTTC.

The chain recombines TRBV30 with TRBJ2-5; 8 nucleotides align to TRBD1. CDR3 length equals 13 residues. After removal of 4 bases from V and 5 bases from J, the junction contained 6 bases not matched to a gene. Per germline, CDR1 GTSNPN and CDR2 SVGIG (reference sequence). Written as DNA, the CDR3 is TGTGCCTGGAATCCAGGGGGCGAGGAGACCCAGTACTTC. Translated, it gives CAWNPGGEETQYF. Full variable domain (rest looked up from reference TRBV30 and TRBJ2-5): SQTIHQWPATLVQPVGSPLSLECTVEGTSNPNLYWYRQAAGRGLQLLFYSVGIGQISSEVPQNLSASRPQDRQFILSSKKLLLSDSGFYLCAWNPGGEETQYFGPGTRLLVL.

In its sample, this clone was seen once. This chain connects TRBV20-1 to TRBJ2-4; D tentatively reads TRBD1 or TRBD2 (5 bases each). V was shortened by 3 bases and J by 1 base, with 19 bases between the two germline ends. Per germline, CDR1 DFQATT and CDR2 SNEGSKA (reference sequence). This CDR3 is 17 amino acids long. CDR3: CSASGGQGGRAKNIQYF. CDR3 DNA: TGCAGTGCTAGTGGGGGTCAGGGCGGTAGGGCCAAAAACATTCAGTACTTC.

V is TRBV19 and J is TRBJ2-1; 11 bases are a match to TRBD1. Trimming took 5 bases from V and 3 from J; bases not matched to a gene: 3. The CDR3 runs 15 residues. Germline values: CDR1 LNHDA, CDR2 SQIVND (reference sequence). This chain's CDR3 is CASSPGTGGYNEQFF. CDR3 coding DNA: TGTGCCAGTAGTCCCGGGACAGGGGGCTACAATGAGCAGTTCTTC.

CDR3 sequence: CASRRQGVSEKLFF. CDR3 DNA: TGTGCCAGCAGACGACAGGGTGTGAGTGAAAAACTGTTTTTT. The V and J genes are TRBV6-5 and TRBJ1-4, with 7 bases identical to TRBD1. The junction had 8 bases not matched to a gene; V was cut back by 6 bases and J by 7 bases. The germline V gene encodes CDR1 MNHEY and CDR2 SVGAGI. The length of the CDR3 is 14 residues.

The rearrangement links TRBV11-2 to TRBJ1-5; no clear D. This CDR3 spans 12 amino acids. V lost 1 base, J lost 6 bases, and 4 bases lay in between. Germline V CDR1 and CDR2: SGHAT, FQNNGV. The CDR3 region has the DNA TGTGCCAGCAGCTTAGTGAGTCAGCCCCAGCATTTT. Residues: CASSLVSQPQHF.

The V gene is TRBV7-9, the J gene TRBJ2-7; unclear D gene. CDR3 length equals 13 residues. Germline V gene data show CDR1 as SEHNR and CDR2 as FQNEAQ (reference sequence). The ends were cut back, 2 bases at V and 6 bases at J, with 11 bases in the middle. This CDR3 is CASSLFDTLEQYF. CDR3 nucleotide sequence: TGTGCCAGCAGCTTATTTGACACCCTCGAGCAGTACTTC.

Turning to this clone: Relative to the germline gene, one junction end is altered; a read error may explain this. This chain joins TRBV3-1 (or the pseudogene TRBV3-2) and TRBJ1-2; D gene ambiguous. CDR3 length: 15 residues. CDR1 and CDR2 (germline): LGHDT, YNNKEL (reference sequence). CDR3 nucleotides: TGTGCCAGCAGCCAAGAGTATGGGCAGGTCTATCGCTACACCTTC. It is translated as CASSQEYGQVYRYTF.

This chain links TRBV6-5 with TRBJ1-6; D is ambiguous. CDR3 length: 13 residues. With 6 bases removed from V and 5 bases from J, the gap between germline ends came to 8 bases. The germline V gene encodes CDR1 MNHEY and CDR2 SVGAGI. As DNA, the CDR3 is TGTGCCAGCAGGGTGGAGGATAATTCACCCCTCCACTTT. Protein sequence: CASRVEDNSPLHF.

This chain connects TRBV7-3 to TRBJ1-2; D uncertain. CDR1 is SGHTA and CDR2 is FQGTGA in the germline V gene. The CDR3 loop spans 14 amino acids. The V gene lost 0 bases and the J gene lost 6 bases, with 11 bases spanning the gap. This chain's CDR3 is CASSLTREGDGYTF. CDR3 nucleotide sequence: TGTGCCAGCAGCTTAACCCGGGAGGGTGATGGCTACACCTTC.

This chain links TRBV5-1 with TRBJ1-4, with 7 nucleotides matching TRBD1. Germline CDR1 SGHRS, CDR2 YFSETQ. J was trimmed by 2 bases and V by 6 bases; bases with no gene match: 7. The CDR3 sequence is 15 residues long. CDR3 nucleotides: TGCGCCAGCACTTTAGGGGGCATGACTAATGAAAAACTGTTTTTT. It translates to CASTLGGMTNEKLFF.

J is TRBJ1-1 and V is TRBV5-4; 10 bases match TRBD1. Germline CDR1 reads SGHNT; CDR2 reads YYREEE (reference sequence). The V gene end was trimmed by 0 bases and the J gene end by 5 bases; junction bases not matched to a gene: 4. The CDR3 covers 15 residues. The CDR3 bases are TGTGCCAGCAGCTTGGGGACAGGGGGGAGGACTGAAGCTTTCTTT. Protein: CASSLGTGGRTEAFF. Together with reference TRBV5-4 and TRBJ1-1, the CDR3 gives the full variable domain: ETGVTQSPTHLIKTRGQQVTLRCSSQSGHNTVSWYQQALGQGPQFIFQYYREEENGRGNFPPRFSGLQFPNYSSELNVNALELDDSALYLCASSLGTGGRTEAFFGQGTRLTVV.

The count of this clone is one. The chain uses TRBV19 and TRBJ1-1; D is perhaps TRBD1 (6 bases). The V gene lost 5 bases and the J gene lost 2 bases, with 12 bases spanning the gap. There are 14 residues in the CDR3. Germline V CDR1 and CDR2: LNHDA, SQIVND (reference sequence). CDR3 sequence (DNA): TGTGCCAGTAGTCCTCGGACAGTAAACACTGAAGCTTTCTTT. It is translated as CASSPRTVNTEAFF.